The 20 T cell receptor beta chains below all came from one sample that was sequenced in a study of CD8+CD57+ T cells in acquired aplastic anemia. Genomic DNA served as template for TCR beta VDJ and CDR3 profiling. One entry per CDR3 protein results from TCRdb running MiXCR on the reads. The data hold about 180,000 distinct CDR3 sequences, with around half observed a single time. CD8+CD57+ cell expansion, shown by flow cytometry, had occurred in the patients selected for sequencing. Source material: sorted CD4+, CD8+, or CD8+CD57+ T cells (not recorded which) from PBMCs. The receptor set was obtained from a human donor with aplastic anemia.

This clonotype was counted between two and nine times. The chain joins TRBV29-1 to TRBJ2-1; D is ambiguous. The CDR3 runs 12 residues. Trimming cost V 5 bases and J 6 bases, with 11 bases left between them. Germline lookup yields CDR1 SQVTM and CDR2 ANQGSEA. The CDR3 region has the DNA TGCAGCGTTAGAGTGGATGCCAATGAGCAGTTCTTC. Residues: CSVRVDANEQFF.

The rearrangement joins TRBV6-1 to TRBJ2-2, with 10 bases identical to TRBD1. Trimming took 6 bases from V and 6 from J; bases not matched to a gene: 7. Germline-derived CDR1 and CDR2 are MNHNS and SASEGT. CDR3 length: 15 amino acids. CDR3 region: CASSPGQGFPGELFF. DNA of the CDR3: TGTGCCAGCAGCCCGGGACAGGGGTTTCCCGGGGAGCTGTTTTTT.

The V and J genes are TRBV5-1 and TRBJ2-5; 7 bases align to TRBD1. Losses at the gene ends were 3 bases for V and 2 bases for J; bases not matched to a gene: 7. The CDR3 loop spans 15 amino acids. From germline, CDR1 is SGHRS and CDR2 YFSETQ. CDR3 amino acids: CASSSRPGQQETQYF. In DNA form, the CDR3 reads TGCGCCAGCAGCTCCCGACCGGGACAGCAAGAGACCCAGTACTTC.

This clonotype was seen at least ten times. This chain joins TRBV6-2 or TRBV6-3 and TRBJ1-1; D is unclear. The CDR3 spans 12 residues. Germline CDR1 is MNHEY and CDR2 is SVGEGT. Between the trimmed V and J ends, which lost 4 bases and 1 base, there was a span of 4 bases. The CDR3 sequence is CASSSWNTEAFF. In nucleotides, the CDR3 is TGTGCCAGCAGTTCGTGGAACACTGAAGCTTTCTTT.

V and J are TRBV2 and TRBJ1-1, with 7 positions matching TRBD1. V shed 5 bases, J shed 1 base, and the junction held 4 bases outside the gene matches. Germline V gene data show CDR1 as SNHLY and CDR2 as FYNNEI. This CDR3 has 14 amino acids. This chain's CDR3 is CASSTGAQNTEAFF. The CDR3 DNA sequence: TGTGCCAGCAGTACAGGGGCCCAGAACACTGAAGCTTTCTTT.

In its sample, this clonotype was seen many times. The chain employs TRBV6-5 and TRBJ2-1; 8 nucleotides match TRBD2. The CDR3 length is 15 residues. V was clipped by 2 bases and J by 9 bases; unmatched bases: 9. CDR1 and CDR2 from the germline V gene are MNHEY and SVGAGI. CDR3: CASSYLAGQGGEQFF. CDR3 sequence (DNA): TGTGCCAGCAGTTACCTAGCGGGCCAAGGTGGTGAGCAGTTCTTC.

This clonotype has a count of ten or more. The CDR3 protein is CASSLGTGDLRRETQYF. Written as DNA, the CDR3 is TGTGCCAGCAGCCTGGGGACAGGAGATCTGAGGAGGGAGACCCAGTACTTC. This chain connects TRBV5-6 to TRBJ2-5, with 8 positions matching TRBD1. Germline CDR1 and CDR2: SGHDT and YYEEEE. This CDR3 has 17 amino acids. Unmatched junction bases numbered 16, after V lost 4 bases and J lost 5 bases. The full variable domain, in which reference TRBV5-6 and TRBJ2-5 provide the parts outside the CDR3, is DAGVTQSPTHLIKTRGQQVTLRCSPKSGHDTVSWYQQALGQGPQFIFQYYEEEERQRGNFPDRFSGHQFPNYSSELNVNALLLGDSALYLCASSLGTGDLRRETQYFGPGTRLLVL.

V gene TRBV7-2 combines with J gene TRBJ1-5; no firm D call. Germline loops: CDR1 SGHTA, CDR2 FQGNSA. The CDR3 has 15 amino acids. V lost 5 bases, J lost 6 bases, and 17 bases lay in between. For the CDR3, the DNA is TGTGCCAGCAGCCCATTCGAGGGCGCGGCTCAGCCCCAGCATTTT. Amino acids: CASSPFEGAAQPQHF.

This clonotype was seen repeatedly, ten times or more. The V gene is TRBV7-2, the J gene TRBJ2-1; D is unclear. Germline CDR1 reads SGHTA; CDR2 reads FQGNSA. CDR3 length: 14 residues. V lost 6 bases and J 5 bases, leaving 14 bases between the germline ends. The CDR3 region is CASRIVAEDNEQFF. The DNA of the CDR3 is TGTGCCAGCAGAATAGTCGCAGAAGACAATGAGCAGTTCTTC.

The V call is TRBV24-1, the J call TRBJ2-2, with 8 bases lining up with TRBD2. With V trimmed by 6 bases and J by 7 bases, 6 bases remained unmatched. This CDR3 has 14 residues. Per the germline V gene, CDR1 is KGHDR and CDR2 is SFDVKD. The CDR3 DNA is TGTGCCACCAGTTTGGGCGGGAGGAACGGGGAGCTGTTTTTT. It specifies CATSLGGRNGELFF.

V is TRBV19 and J is TRBJ1-4, with TRBD1 as a possible D gene (5 bases). V lost 1 base and J 3 bases, leaving 9 bases between the germline ends. This CDR3 has 15 amino acids. Germline V gene sequence: CDR1 LNHDA, CDR2 SQIVND (reference sequence). The CDR3: CASSIADSPNEKLFF. CDR3 DNA sequence: TGTGCCAGTAGTATAGCCGACAGCCCTAATGAAAAACTGTTTTTT.

The V call is TRBV15, the J call TRBJ2-7; TRBD2 might be the D (6 bases). Trimming left V 5 bases short and J 5 bases short, with 16 bases between. The germline gives CDR1 LNHNV, CDR2 YYDKDF (reference sequence). The length of the CDR3 is 14 residues. CDR3 DNA: TGTGCCACCAGCGGATCAGTGGGGGAGGACGAGCAGTACTTC. It is translated as CATSGSVGEDEQYF.

This clonotype was counted a single time. An end of the junction differs from the germline gene, which may be a read error. The V call is TRBV9, the J call TRBJ1-6; TRBD1 agrees at 7 bases. The CDR3 is 15 amino acids. In germline, CDR1 is SGDLS, CDR2 YYNGEE. The CDR3 protein is CASSSPGTDNSPLLF. In DNA form, the CDR3 reads TGTGCCAGCAGCTCTCCCGGGACAGATAATTCACCCCTCCTCTTT.

This clonotype has just one count. This may arise from a read error, as a much more abundant clone is one base away. The gene calls are TRBV5-1 and TRBJ1-2; D not resolved. The CDR3 sequence is 14 residues long. Germline CDR1 reads SGHRS; CDR2 reads YFSETQ. Trimming cost V 4 bases and J 4 bases, with 14 bases left between them. CDR3 DNA sequence: TGCGCCAGCAGCCTCCCACAGAAGGCCTATGGCTACACCTTC. Protein sequence: CASSLPQKAYGYTF.

In regard to this clonotype: Germline is not matched at one junction end, which may reflect a read error. This chain connects TRBV15 to TRBJ1-1; weak D call: TRBD1 (6 bases). This CDR3 has 13 amino acids. The germline V gene has CDR1 LNHNV and CDR2 YYDKDF (reference sequence). The CDR3 DNA follows: TGTGCCACCAGCGACAGGTGGAACGCTGAAGCTTTCTTT. As protein: CATSDRWNAEAFF.

Here the CDR3 DNA reads TGTGCCAGCAGCCTTGTAGTTCTGGGTTCCACAGATACGCAGTATTTT. Translated: CASSLVVLGSTDTQYF. The chain combines TRBV11-2 with TRBJ2-3; D not certain. V was pared by 5 bases and J by 2 bases, with 17 bases between. CDR3 length equals 16 residues. Germline lookup yields CDR1 SGHAT and CDR2 FQNNGV.

The chain links TRBV6-2 or TRBV6-3 to TRBJ2-5; no clear D. V was clipped by 8 bases and J by 5 bases, with 12 bases between them. The CDR3 runs 12 residues. Germline CDR1 MNHEY, CDR2 SVGEGT. The CDR3 sequence is CASGFPQETQYF. The CDR3 DNA reads as TGTGCCAGCGGGTTTCCTCAGGAGACCCAGTACTTC.

This clonotype was counted ten times or more. This sequence joins TRBV5-6 and TRBJ2-5; D is uncertain. The germline V and J ends were trimmed by 3 bases and 6 bases, with 9 bases remaining between them. Per the germline V gene, CDR1 is SGHDT and CDR2 is YYEEEE. There are 12 residues in the CDR3. CDR3 nucleotide sequence: TGTGCCAGCAGCTCGATCTCGCAGACCCAGTACTTC. Its translation: CASSSISQTQYF.

The chain recombines TRBV2 with TRBJ1-6; 7 positions match TRBD1. Germline CDR1 reads SNHLY; CDR2 reads FYNNEI. The CDR3 is 15 amino acids. V lost 6 bases to trimming and J lost 6 bases; unmatched junction nucleotides: 8. The CDR3 DNA reads as TGTGCCAGCAGGATCCGGGACAGCCGTAATTCACCCCTCCACTTT. Translation: CASRIRDSRNSPLHF.

The table lists this clonotype with many counts. The rearrangement uses TRBV20-1 and TRBJ1-3; 8 nucleotides match TRBD1. CDR3 length: 18 amino acids. With V trimmed by 0 bases and J by 2 bases, 12 bases remained unmatched. In germline, CDR1 is DFQATT, CDR2 SNEGSKA (reference sequence). DNA for the CDR3: TGCAGTGCTAGAGAAGGACAGGGTAATTTAGTAGCTGGAAACACCATATATTTT. Translation gives CSAREGQGNLVAGNTIYF.